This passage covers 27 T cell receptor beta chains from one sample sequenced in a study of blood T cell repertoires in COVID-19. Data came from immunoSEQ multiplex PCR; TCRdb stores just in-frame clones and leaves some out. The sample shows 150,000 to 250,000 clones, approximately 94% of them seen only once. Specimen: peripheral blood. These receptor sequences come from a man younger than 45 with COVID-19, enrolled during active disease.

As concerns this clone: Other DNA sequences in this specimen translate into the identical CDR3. This chain's CDR3 is CASSPGTGTYEQYF. Here the CDR3 DNA reads TGTGCCAGTAGCCCCGGGACAGGGACCTACGAGCAGTACTTC. The chain uses TRBV19 and TRBJ2-7; 9 nucleotides match TRBD1. Germline-derived CDR1 and CDR2 are LNHDA and SQIVND (reference sequence). The CDR3 is 14 amino acids. Losses at the gene ends were 6 bases for V and 2 bases for J; bases not matched to a gene: 5.

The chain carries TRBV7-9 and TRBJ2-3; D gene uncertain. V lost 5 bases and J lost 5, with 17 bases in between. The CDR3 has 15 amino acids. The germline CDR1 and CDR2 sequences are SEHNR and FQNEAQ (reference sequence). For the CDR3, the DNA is TGTGCCAGCAGCCCTCGGGTAGCTCCGCTAGATACGCAGTATTTT. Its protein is CASSPRVAPLDTQYF.

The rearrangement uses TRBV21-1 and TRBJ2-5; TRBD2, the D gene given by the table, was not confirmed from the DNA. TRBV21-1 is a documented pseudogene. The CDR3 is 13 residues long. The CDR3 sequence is CASSGEGGETQYF. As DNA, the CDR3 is TGTGCCAGCAGCGGGGAGGGAGGGGAGACCCAGTACTTC.

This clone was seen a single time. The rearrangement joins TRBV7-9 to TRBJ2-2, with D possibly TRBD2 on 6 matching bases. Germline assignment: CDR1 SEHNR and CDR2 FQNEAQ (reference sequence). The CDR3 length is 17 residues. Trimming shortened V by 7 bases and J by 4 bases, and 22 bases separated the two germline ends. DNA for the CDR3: TGTGCCAGCACCCCAAGTAGCGGCCTCCGGCCCACCGGGGAGCTGTTTTTT. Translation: CASTPSSGLRPTGELFF. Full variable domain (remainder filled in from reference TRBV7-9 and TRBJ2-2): DTGVSQNPRHKITKRGQNVTFRCDPISEHNRLYWYRQTLGQGPEFLTYFQNEAQLEKSRLLSDRFSAERPKGSFSTLEIQRTEQGDSAMYLCASTPSSGLRPTGELFFGEGSRLTVL.

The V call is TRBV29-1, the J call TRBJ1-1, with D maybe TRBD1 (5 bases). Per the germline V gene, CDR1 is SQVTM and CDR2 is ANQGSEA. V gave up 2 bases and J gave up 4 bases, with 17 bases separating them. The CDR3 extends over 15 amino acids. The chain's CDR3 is CSVERTGRGVTEAFF. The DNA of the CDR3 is TGCAGCGTTGAAAGAACAGGTCGAGGTGTCACTGAAGCTTTCTTT.

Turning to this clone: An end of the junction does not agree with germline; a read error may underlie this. The CDR3 DNA follows: TGTGCCAGCAGGGAAGGGTACACTAACTATGGCTACACCTTC. Its protein product is CASREGYTNYGYTF. The J gene is TRBJ1-2, the V gene TRBV2, with no clear D. Germline V gene data show CDR1 as SNHLY and CDR2 as FYNNEI. The CDR3 runs to 14 residues. Variable domain in full (rest from reference TRBV2 and TRBJ1-2): EPEVTQTPSHQVTQMGQEVILRCVPISNHLYFYWYRQILGQKVEFLVSFYNNEISEKSEIFDDQFSVERPDGSNFTLKIRSTKLEDSAMYFCASREGYTNYGYTFGSGTRLTVV.

DNA for the CDR3: TGTGCCAGCAGCTTAATCAGGGACATGAACACTGAAGCTTTCTTT. It translates to CASSLIRDMNTEAFF. The rearrangement links TRBV7-6 to TRBJ1-1; possible D gene TRBD1, 6 bases. Germline values: CDR1 SGHVS, CDR2 FNYEAQ. This CDR3 comprises 15 residues. Trimming pared 2 bases from V and 0 bases from J, leaving 10 bases between.

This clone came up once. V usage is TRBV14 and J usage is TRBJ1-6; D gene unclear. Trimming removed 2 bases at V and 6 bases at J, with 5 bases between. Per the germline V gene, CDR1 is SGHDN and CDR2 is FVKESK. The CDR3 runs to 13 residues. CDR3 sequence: CASSQLLNSPLHF. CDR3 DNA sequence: TGTGCCAGCAGCCAACTCCTTAATTCACCCCTCCACTTT.

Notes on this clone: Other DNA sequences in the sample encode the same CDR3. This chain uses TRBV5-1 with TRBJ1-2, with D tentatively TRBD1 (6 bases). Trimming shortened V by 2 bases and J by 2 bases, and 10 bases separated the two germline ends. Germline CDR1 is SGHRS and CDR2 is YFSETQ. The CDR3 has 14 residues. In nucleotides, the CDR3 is TGCGCCAGCAGCTTTCAAACAGGGAACTATGGCTACACCTTC. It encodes CASSFQTGNYGYTF.

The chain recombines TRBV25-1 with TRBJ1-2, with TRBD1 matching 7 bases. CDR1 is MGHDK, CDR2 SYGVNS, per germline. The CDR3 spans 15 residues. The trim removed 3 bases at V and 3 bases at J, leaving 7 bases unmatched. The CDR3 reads CASSDLHGTDYGYTF. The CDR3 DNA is TGTGCCAGCAGTGACCTACACGGGACAGACTATGGCTACACCTTC.

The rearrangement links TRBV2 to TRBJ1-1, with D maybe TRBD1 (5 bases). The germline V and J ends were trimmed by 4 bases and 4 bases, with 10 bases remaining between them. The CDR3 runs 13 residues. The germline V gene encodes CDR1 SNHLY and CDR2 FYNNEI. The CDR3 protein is CASSGVGGTEAFF. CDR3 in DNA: TGTGCCAGCAGTGGAGTCGGGGGCACTGAAGCTTTCTTT.

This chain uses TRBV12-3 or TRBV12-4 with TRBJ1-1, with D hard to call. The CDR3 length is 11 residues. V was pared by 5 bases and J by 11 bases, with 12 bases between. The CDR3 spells CASSEDGGAFF. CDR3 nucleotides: TGTGCCAGCAGTGAAGACGGCGGCGCTTTCTTT.

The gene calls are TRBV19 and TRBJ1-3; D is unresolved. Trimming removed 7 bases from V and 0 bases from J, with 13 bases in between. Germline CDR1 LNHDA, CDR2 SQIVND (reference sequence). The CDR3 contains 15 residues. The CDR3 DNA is TGTGCCAGTAAAGACTTGCTCTTCTCTGGAAACACCATATATTTT. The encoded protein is CASKDLLFSGNTIYF.

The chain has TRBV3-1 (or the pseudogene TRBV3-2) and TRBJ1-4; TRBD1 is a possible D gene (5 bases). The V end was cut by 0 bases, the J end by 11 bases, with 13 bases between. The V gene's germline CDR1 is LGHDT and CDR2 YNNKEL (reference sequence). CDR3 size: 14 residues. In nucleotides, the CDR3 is TGTGCCAGCAGCCAAGATCCCCAGGCAGGGAAACTGTTTTTT. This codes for CASSQDPQAGKLFF.

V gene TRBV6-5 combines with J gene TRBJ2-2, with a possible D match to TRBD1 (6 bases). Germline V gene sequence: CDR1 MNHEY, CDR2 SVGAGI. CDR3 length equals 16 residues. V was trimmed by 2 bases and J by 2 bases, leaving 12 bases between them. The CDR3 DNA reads TGTGCCAGCAGTTACAGGGCAGGGGTCAACACCGGGGAGCTGTTTTTT. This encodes CASSYRAGVNTGELFF.

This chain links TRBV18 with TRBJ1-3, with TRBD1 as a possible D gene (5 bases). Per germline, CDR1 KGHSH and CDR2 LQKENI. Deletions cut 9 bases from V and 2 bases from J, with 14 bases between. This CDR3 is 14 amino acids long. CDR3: CASLQGVAGNTIYF. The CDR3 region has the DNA TGTGCCAGTCTACAAGGGGTTGCTGGAAACACCATATATTTT.

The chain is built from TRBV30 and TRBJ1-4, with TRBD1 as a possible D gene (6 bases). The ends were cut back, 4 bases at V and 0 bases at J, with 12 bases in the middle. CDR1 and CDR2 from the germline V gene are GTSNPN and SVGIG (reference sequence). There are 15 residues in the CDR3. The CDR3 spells CAWTAGVATNEKLFF. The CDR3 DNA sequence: TGTGCCTGGACCGCAGGGGTTGCAACTAATGAAAAACTGTTTTTT.

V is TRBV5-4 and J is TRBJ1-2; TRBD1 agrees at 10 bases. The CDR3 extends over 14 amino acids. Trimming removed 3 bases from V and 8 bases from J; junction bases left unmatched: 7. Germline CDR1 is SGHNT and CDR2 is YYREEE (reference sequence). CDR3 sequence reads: CASSSAGTGAGYTF. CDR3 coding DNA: TGTGCCAGCAGCTCGGCCGGGACAGGGGCGGGCTACACCTTC.

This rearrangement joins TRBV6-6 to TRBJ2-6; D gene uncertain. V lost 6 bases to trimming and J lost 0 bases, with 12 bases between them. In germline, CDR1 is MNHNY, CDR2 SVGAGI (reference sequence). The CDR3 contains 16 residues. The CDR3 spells CASSTAWPSGANVLTF. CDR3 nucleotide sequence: TGTGCCAGCAGCACAGCCTGGCCCTCTGGGGCCAACGTCCTGACTTTC.

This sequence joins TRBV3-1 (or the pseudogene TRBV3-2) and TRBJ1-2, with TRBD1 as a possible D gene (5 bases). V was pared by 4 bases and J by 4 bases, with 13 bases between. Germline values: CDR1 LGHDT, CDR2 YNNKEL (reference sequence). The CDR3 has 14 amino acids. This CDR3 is CASSPTAIRYGYTF. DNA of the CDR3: TGTGCCAGCAGCCCGACAGCTATCCGCTATGGCTACACCTTC.

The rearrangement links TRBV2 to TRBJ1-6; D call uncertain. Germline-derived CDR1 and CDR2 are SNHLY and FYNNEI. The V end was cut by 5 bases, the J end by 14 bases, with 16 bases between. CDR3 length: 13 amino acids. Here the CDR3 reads CASSPLTALSLHF. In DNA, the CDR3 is TGTGCCAGCAGTCCCCTAACTGCGCTATCCCTCCACTTT. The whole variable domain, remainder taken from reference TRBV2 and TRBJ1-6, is EPEVTQTPSHQVTQMGQEVILRCVPISNHLYFYWYRQILGQKVEFLVSFYNNEISEKSEIFDDQFSVERPDGSNFTLKIRSTKLEDSAMYFCASSPLTALSLHFGNGTRLTVT.

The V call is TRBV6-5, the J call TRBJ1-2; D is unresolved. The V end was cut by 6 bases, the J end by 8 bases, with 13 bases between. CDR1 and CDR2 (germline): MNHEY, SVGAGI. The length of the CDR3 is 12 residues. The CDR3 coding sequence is TGTGCCAGCAGAACCCGACACACGGGCTACACCTTC. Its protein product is CASRTRHTGYTF.

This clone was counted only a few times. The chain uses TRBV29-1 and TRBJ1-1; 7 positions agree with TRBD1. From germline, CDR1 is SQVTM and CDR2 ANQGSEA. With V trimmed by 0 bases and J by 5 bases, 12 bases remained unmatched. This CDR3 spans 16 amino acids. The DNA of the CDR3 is TGCAGCGTTGAAGAGAGCAGGGGGTTAGCGGTGACTGAAGCTTTCTTT. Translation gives CSVEESRGLAVTEAFF.

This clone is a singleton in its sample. The CDR3 DNA reads TGTGCCAGTAGTATAGGGGCAGGGGCAGTCGGCACTGAAGCTTTCTTT. Its translation: CASSIGAGAVGTEAFF. The chain is built from TRBV19 and TRBJ1-1; D perhaps matches TRBD1 (6 bases). Looked up from germline, CDR1 is LNHDA and CDR2 is SQIVND (reference sequence). V gave up 1 base and J gave up 4 bases, with 16 bases separating them. This CDR3 is built from 16 residues.

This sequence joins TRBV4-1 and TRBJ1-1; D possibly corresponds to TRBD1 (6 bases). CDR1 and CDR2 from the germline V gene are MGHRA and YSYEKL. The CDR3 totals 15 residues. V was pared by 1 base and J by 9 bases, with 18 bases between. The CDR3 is CASSQVAVDSFKAFF. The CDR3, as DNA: TGCGCCAGCAGCCAAGTAGCCGTGGACAGTTTTAAAGCTTTCTTT.

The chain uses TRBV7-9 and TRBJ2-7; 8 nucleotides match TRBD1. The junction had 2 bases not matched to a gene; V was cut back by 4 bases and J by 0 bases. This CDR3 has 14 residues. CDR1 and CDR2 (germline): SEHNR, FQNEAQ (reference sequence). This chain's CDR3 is CASSSTGGSYEQYF. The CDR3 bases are TGTGCCAGCAGCTCCACAGGGGGCTCCTACGAGCAGTACTTC.

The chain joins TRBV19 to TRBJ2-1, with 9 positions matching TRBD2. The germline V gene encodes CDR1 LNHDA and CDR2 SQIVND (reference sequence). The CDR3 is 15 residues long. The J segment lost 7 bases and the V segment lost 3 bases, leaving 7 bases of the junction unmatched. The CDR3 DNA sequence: TGTGCCAGTAGTATTATTGCGGGGGGGCGGAATGAGCAGTTCTTC. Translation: CASSIIAGGRNEQFF.